A single sample is the source of the 2 T cell receptor beta chains below, sequenced in a study of blood T cell repertoires in COVID-19. Libraries were prepared by immunoSEQ multiplex PCR; TCRdb keeps only in-frame clonotypes and omits some of them. Among roughly 280,000 clones listed, more than 70% were seen once. Input material: peripheral blood. The receptors originated from a woman in her 30s with COVID-19, enrolled during active disease.

V and J are TRBV28 and TRBJ2-5, with TRBD2 matching 10 bases. Germline values: CDR1 MDHEN, CDR2 SYDVKM. The CDR3 consists of 16 residues. V lost 4 bases to trimming and J lost 4 bases; unmatched junction nucleotides: 9. The CDR3 sequence: CASSYSASGSLETQYF. CDR3 DNA sequence: TGTGCCAGCAGTTATTCGGCTAGCGGGAGTCTAGAGACCCAGTACTTC.

The CDR3, as DNA: TGCGCCAGCAGCACCGGCCCTGGCGGCCCAGATACGCAGTATTTT. It encodes CASSTGPGGPDTQYF. The V and J genes are TRBV5-1 and TRBJ2-3, with D unresolved. CDR1 and CDR2 from the germline V gene are SGHRS and YFSETQ. The V end lost 4 bases, the J end lost 4 bases, and 16 bases lay between the germline ends. This CDR3 is 15 amino acids long.